This T cell receptor beta chain was profiled in a study of T-cell memory formation after mild COVID-19. Note on this clonotype: Its target is not known.

Germline assignment: CDR1 SGHTA and CDR2 FQGNSA. Trimming pared 0 bases from V and 7 bases from J, leaving 4 bases between. The CDR3 runs 13 residues. General observations from the study: Those CD4+ clones that contracted were mainly in CM and EM (CD8+ ones in EMRA).

MiXCR, run by TCRdb on the 5' RACE reads, gives a single entry per CDR3 protein. Among roughly 340,000 distinct CDR3 sequences listed, around a fifth were seen once. This clonotype was obtained from a man aged 18 to 30 who had mild COVID-19 (a few samples of this study predate the infection). Cell type and time point are not known. The chain carries TRBV7-2 and TRBJ1-6; no clear D gene. The sample comprised PBMCs or a T cell subset sorted from them (not recorded which). In DNA, the CDR3 is TGTGCCAGCAGCTTAGCGCAGAATTCACCCCTCCACTTT. This gives the protein CASSLAQNSPLHF.